A single sample gave rise to the 5 T cell receptor beta chains below, sequenced in a study of T cell repertoires in aging, cancer and after chemotherapy. Multiplex touch-down PCR with TRB-A/B primers amplified rearranged V-D-J TRB sequences. TCRdb re-analysed the multiplex PCR reads in MiXCR, keeping a single row per CDR3 protein. The repertoire includes fewer than 12,000 distinct CDR3 sequences, more than 25% of them detected once, and roughly 3.1% sits in the top ten. TCR beta rearrangements were amplified from peripheral blood genomic DNA. Sequencing was performed on blood. Receptors originate from a human donor in good health.

This chain links TRBV28 with TRBJ1-4; maybe TRBD1 (5 bases). The CDR3 runs 14 residues. Looked up from germline, CDR1 is MDHEN and CDR2 is SYDVKM. The ends were cut back, 3 bases at V and 6 bases at J, with 11 bases in the middle. As DNA, the CDR3 is TGTGCCAGCAGTTTTCCTATGGGGGATGAAAAACTGTTTTTT. Its protein product is CASSFPMGDEKLFF.

By frequency in the sample, this clonotype is medium-sized. The V gene is TRBV6-5, the J gene TRBJ2-1; TRBD2 matches 9 bases. With V trimmed by 2 bases and J by 6 bases, 5 bases remained unmatched. The germline CDR1 and CDR2 sequences are MNHEY and SVGAGI. The CDR3 loop spans 15 amino acids. The CDR3 DNA reads as TGTGCCAGCAGTTACCAAGGTAGCGGGAGCAATGAGCAGTTCTTC. Protein: CASSYQGSGSNEQFF.

The DNA for the CDR3 is TGTGCCAGCAGCGCTGGGGGGGTCCAGCCCCAGCATTTT. It yields the protein CASSAGGVQPQHF. This chain connects TRBV12-3 or TRBV12-4 to TRBJ1-5; maybe TRBD1 (5 bases). The CDR3 is made up of 13 amino acids. Trimming stripped 6 bases from V and 7 bases from J, with 13 bases between.

This clonotype is classed as medium-sized. The chain combines TRBV5-4 with TRBJ2-6; 7 bases agree with TRBD1. The CDR3 runs 18 residues. CDR1 SGHNT and CDR2 YYREEE come from the germline V gene (reference sequence). Trimming removed 4 bases from V and 2 bases from J; junction bases left unmatched: 12. The CDR3 is CASSRTSTGVTGANVLTF. The CDR3 DNA follows: TGTGCCAGCAGCCGAACCAGCACAGGGGTTACTGGGGCCAACGTCCTGACTTTC.

This chain joins TRBV7-9 and TRBJ2-7; 8 bases are shared with TRBD1. V was pared by 0 bases and J by 1 base, with 5 bases of the junction left unmatched. Germline CDR1 SEHNR, CDR2 FQNEAQ (reference sequence). CDR3 size: 16 residues. DNA for the CDR3: TGTGCCAGCAGCTTAGCGTTTAACAGGGGGTCCTACGAGCAGTACTTC. Translation: CASSLAFNRGSYEQYF.